This T cell receptor beta chain was retrieved from a study of T-cell memory formation after mild COVID-19. The study's findings and limits: In pre-infection memory, a portion of responding clones appeared, which suggested that cross-reactive memory joined. The study found balanced CD4/CD8 in clones contracting day 15 to 85 and a CD4+ lean in later expanders.

Trimming removed 3 bases from V and 7 bases from J, with 10 bases in between. This CDR3 spans 12 amino acids. To note about this clonotype: Its target is not known.

It was 5'RACE with constant-segment primers that produced the TCR alpha and TCR beta cDNA libraries, which carried sample barcodes and UMIs. TCRdb re-called the 5' RACE reads through MiXCR, storing one row per CDR3 protein. The sample holds about 140,000 distinct CDR3 sequences, 13% to 15% seen once. V gene TRBV12-3 or TRBV12-4 combines with J gene TRBJ2-7; the D gene is possibly TRBD2 (6 bases). The TCR comes from an adult woman who had mild COVID-19 (a few samples of this study predate the infection). Cell type and time point are not known. Sequencing input: PBMCs or a T cell subset sorted from them (not recorded which). CDR3 bases: TGTGCCAGCAGTTTTAAGGGGAGGGAGCAGTACTTC. Protein product: CASSFKGREQYF.